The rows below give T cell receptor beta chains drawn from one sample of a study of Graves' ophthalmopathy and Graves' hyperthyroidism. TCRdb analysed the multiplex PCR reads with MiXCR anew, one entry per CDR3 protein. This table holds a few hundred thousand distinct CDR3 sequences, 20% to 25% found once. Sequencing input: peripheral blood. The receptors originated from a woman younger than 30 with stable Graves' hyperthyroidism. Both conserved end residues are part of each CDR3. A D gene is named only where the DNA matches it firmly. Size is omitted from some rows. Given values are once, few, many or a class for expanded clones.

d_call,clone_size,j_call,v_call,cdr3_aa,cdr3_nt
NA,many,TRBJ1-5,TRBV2,CASSEDRTAYSNQPQHF,TGTGCCAGCAGTGAAGATAGGACCGCATATAGCAATCAGCCCCAGCATTTT
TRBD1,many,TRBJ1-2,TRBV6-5,CASRHTQGARLGYTF,TGTGCCAGCAGACACACACAGGGGGCACGGCTAGGCTACACCTTC
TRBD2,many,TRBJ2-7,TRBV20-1,CSAYAGTSGYEQYF,TGCAGTGCTTACGCCGGGACTAGCGGTTACGAGCAGTACTTC
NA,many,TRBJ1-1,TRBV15,CATSQGRNTEAFF,TGTGCCACCAGCCAGGGGAGGAACACTGAAGCTTTCTTT
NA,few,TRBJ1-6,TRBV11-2,CASSHKVAGNSPLHF,TGCGCCAGCAGCCACAAAGTGGCAGGGAATTCACCCCTCCACTTT
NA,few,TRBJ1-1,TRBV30,CAWSGELDTEAFF,TGTGCCTGGAGTGGTGAGTTGGACACTGAAGCTTTCTTT
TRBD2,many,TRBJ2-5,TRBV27,CASSSLAGVNQETQYF,TGTGCCAGCAGTAGTTTAGCGGGGGTGAACCAAGAGACCCAGTACTTC
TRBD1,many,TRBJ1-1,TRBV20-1,CSARKGAGGPEAFF,TGCAGTGCTAGAAAGGGGGCAGGGGGGCCTGAAGCTTTCTTT
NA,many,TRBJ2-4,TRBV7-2,CASSGDHFDIQYF,TGTGCCAGCAGCGGGGACCACTTTGACATTCAGTACTTC
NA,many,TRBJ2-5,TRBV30,CAWRFRGGETQYF,TGTGCCTGGAGATTCAGGGGAGGAGAGACCCAGTACTTC
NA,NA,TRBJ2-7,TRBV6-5,CASSYVGAYEQYF,TGTGCCAGCAGTTATGTGGGCGCCTACGAGCAGTACTTC
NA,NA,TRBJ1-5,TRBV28,CASSLSRQPQHF,TGTGCCAGCAGTTTATCGCGCCAGCCCCAGCATTTT
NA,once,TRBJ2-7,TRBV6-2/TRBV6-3,CATMDRPYEQYF,TGTGCCACCATGGACAGACCCTACGAGCAGTACTTC
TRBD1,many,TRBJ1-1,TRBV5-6,CASSSLDRRTEAFF,TGTGCCAGCAGCTCCCTGGACAGGAGGACTGAAGCTTTCTTT
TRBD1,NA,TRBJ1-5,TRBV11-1,CASSPRGGNHPQHF,TGTGCCAGCAGCCCCAGGGGGGGCAATCATCCCCAGCATTTT
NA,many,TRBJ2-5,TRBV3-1,CASSQNRRKTQYF,TGTGCCAGCAGCCAGAATAGGAGGAAGACCCAGTACTTC
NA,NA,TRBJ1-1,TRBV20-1,CSARDGGADTEAFF,TGCAGTGCTAGAGATGGGGGGGCTGACACTGAAGCTTTCTTT